The 30 T cell receptor beta chains below come from one sample, sequenced in a study of human T cells and chemical hapten exposure. Stated time point: patch test 1, 2 weeks after DPC sensitization. Treatment noted: therapeutic diphenylcyclopropenone sensitization with weekly scalp DPC. TCRdb used MiXCR to reprocess the RACE reads, holding one entry per CDR3 protein. This sample carries some 350,000 distinct CDR3 sequences, around 7% of them seen once, and the ten largest clones take 7.5% to 8.5%. The starting material was whole blood, obtained in connection with sensitization to the hapten diphenylcyclopropenone (DPC). The receptors here all came from a woman aged 18-30 years with alopecia areata. Some clones in this sample may be carry-over from other donors' samples.

The V call is TRBV4-1, the J call TRBJ2-1; the D is unclear. The germline CDR1 and CDR2 sequences are MGHRA and YSYEKL. V lost 2 bases to trimming and J lost 8 bases, with 16 bases between them. The CDR3 consists of 15 residues. Here the CDR3 DNA reads TGCGCCAGCAGCCAATTTACTGGAGTTACCGATGAGCAGTTCTTC. This gives the protein CASSQFTGVTDEQFF.

This clonotype was recorded many times. The CDR3 spells CSVRKPTDTQYF. The DNA for the CDR3 is TGCAGCGTCCGGAAACCGACAGATACGCAGTATTTT. V gene TRBV29-1 combines with J gene TRBJ2-3; no clear D gene. Trimming left V 6 bases short and J 3 bases short, with 10 bases between. The CDR3 consists of 12 residues. CDR1 and CDR2 (germline): SQVTM, ANQGSEA.

CDR3 coding DNA: TGTGCCAGCAGTGCAACAGGGATGGGCTATGGCTACACCTTC. It is translated as CASSATGMGYGYTF. The chain combines TRBV16 with TRBJ1-2, with a weak D call TRBD1 (6 bases). V was shortened by 6 bases and J by 4 bases, with 15 bases between the two germline ends. Germline values: CDR1 KGHSY, CDR2 FQNENV. The CDR3 spans 14 residues. The full variable domain, in which reference TRBV16 and TRBJ1-2 provide the parts outside the CDR3, is GEEVAQTPKHLVRGEGQKAKLYCAPIKGHSYVFWYQQVLKNEFKFLISFQNENVFDETGMPKERFSAKCLPNSPCSLEIQATKLEDSAVYFCASSATGMGYGYTFGSGTRLTVV.

The rearrangement uses TRBV28 and TRBJ1-5, with a possible D match to TRBD1 (5 bases). The CDR3 has 15 residues. CDR1 and CDR2 (germline): MDHEN, SYDVKM. V gave up 7 bases and J gave up 2 bases, with 15 bases separating them. CDR3 bases: TGTGCCAGCACCCAAGGGGATAGTGGCAATCAGCCCCAGCATTTT. Its protein product is CASTQGDSGNQPQHF. The full variable domain, with the rest looked up from reference TRBV28 and TRBJ1-5, is DVKVTQSSRYLVKRTGEKVFLECVQDMDHENMFWYRQDPGLGLRLIYFSYDVKMKEKGDIPEGYSVSREKKERFSLILESASTNQTSMYLCASTQGDSGNQPQHFGDGTRLSIL.

This clonotype was found many times. In DNA, the CDR3 is TGCGCCAGCAGCCAAGATAACGGGGGGAGCAACGAGCAGTACTTC. It translates to CASSQDNGGSNEQYF. The gene calls are TRBV4-3 and TRBJ2-7; TRBD2 aligns across 7 bases. Trimming removed 0 bases from V and 5 bases from J; junction bases left unmatched: 7. This CDR3 region has 15 residues. CDR1 is LGHNA and CDR2 is YSLEER in the germline V gene.

Note on this clonotype: Given a much more abundant clone one base away, this may be a read error. The CDR3 does not close with the conserved phenylalanine or tryptophan, likely indicating a read error. J is TRBJ2-5 and V is TRBV6-1, with D possibly being TRBD2 (5 bases). The CDR3 totals 13 residues. V lost 7 bases and J lost 4, with 13 bases in between. Germline V gene lookup returns CDR1 MNHNS and CDR2 SASEGT. In DNA, the CDR3 is TGTGCCAGCACCCAACGGACTTCAGAGACCCAGTACCTC. Translated: CASTQRTSETQYL.

This clonotype was observed at least ten times. CDR3 sequence (DNA): TGTGCCAGCAGTGGGACAACCGACTCTGGGGCCAACGTCCTGACTTTC. This codes for CASSGTTDSGANVLTF. The chain couples TRBV6-4 to TRBJ2-6; D may be TRBD1 (5 bases). The CDR3 runs to 16 residues. Trimming pared 4 bases from V and 0 bases from J, leaving 10 bases between. Germline CDR1 reads MRHNA; CDR2 reads SNTAGT.

This clonotype was counted many times. The chain uses TRBV28 and TRBJ1-2; D remains unclear. V lost 1 base, J lost 3 bases, and 12 bases lay in between. Germline V gene data show CDR1 as MDHEN and CDR2 as SYDVKM. The CDR3 contains 15 residues. CDR3 in DNA: TGTGCCAGCAGTTTATCAGGATCCGGGGACTATGGCTACACCTTC. This encodes CASSLSGSGDYGYTF.

This chain links TRBV20-1 with TRBJ1-5; 7 bases align to TRBD1. V shed 6 bases and J 0 bases; nucleotides not matched to a gene: 5. Germline-derived CDR1 and CDR2 are DFQATT and SNEGSKA (reference sequence). The CDR3 consists of 14 residues. Written as DNA, the CDR3 is TGCAGTGCCATCGACAGGGATAGCAATCAGCCCCAGCATTTT. It translates to CSAIDRDSNQPQHF.

This clonotype was seen many times. The chain employs TRBV7-2 and TRBJ2-3, with TRBD2 matching 10 bases. V was pared by 4 bases and J by 0 bases, with 10 bases of the junction left unmatched. CDR3 length: 18 amino acids. Germline lookup yields CDR1 SGHTA and CDR2 FQGNSA. CDR3: CASSSTGSAGGSTDTQYF. The CDR3 DNA sequence: TGTGCCAGCAGCTCCACTGGATCAGCGGGGGGGAGCACAGATACGCAGTATTTT.

This clonotype was seen ten or more times. The chain recombines TRBV5-1 with TRBJ2-5, with D perhaps TRBD2 (5 bases). V was trimmed by 4 bases and J by 1 base, leaving 14 bases between them. The CDR3 consists of 15 residues. The V gene's germline CDR1 is SGHRS and CDR2 YFSETQ. CDR3 bases: TGCGCCAGCAGCCCGGGGAGTTTCCCCCAAGAGACCCAGTACTTC. Its protein is CASSPGSFPQETQYF.

A few counts support this clonotype. V and J are TRBV7-2 and TRBJ1-5; no definite D call. The CDR3 contains 13 residues. V gave up 3 bases and J gave up 9 bases, with 12 bases separating them. Germline CDR1 and CDR2: SGHTA and FQGNSA. CDR3 bases: TGTGCCAGCAGCTTCGACCCTAGCCGGCCCCAGCATTTT. As protein: CASSFDPSRPQHF. Looking up the rest from reference TRBV7-2 and TRBJ1-5 gives the full variable domain: GAGVSQSPSNKVTEKGKDVELRCDPISGHTALYWYRQSLGQGLEFLIYFQGNSAPDKSGLPSDRFSAERTGGSVSTLTIQRTQQEDSAVYLCASSFDPSRPQHFGDGTRLSIL.

This clonotype has just a few counts. The chain couples TRBV7-2 to TRBJ2-1; 8 bases are a match to TRBD2. The CDR3 covers 15 residues. The germline V gene encodes CDR1 SGHTA and CDR2 FQGNSA. Germline trimming cut 5 bases from V and 4 bases from J; bases unmatched to any gene: 7. The CDR3, as DNA: TGTGCCAGCAGCCTTAGCGGGGTACTGTACAATGAGCAGTTCTTC. As protein: CASSLSGVLYNEQFF.

This clonotype was counted a few times. This rearrangement joins TRBV5-6 to TRBJ2-5; no clear D gene. This CDR3 spans 13 amino acids. Germline CDR1 SGHDT, CDR2 YYEEEE. The V end was cut by 2 bases, the J end by 5 bases, with 10 bases between. The CDR3 is CASSLLGSETQYF. CDR3 DNA sequence: TGTGCCAGCAGCTTATTGGGGTCTGAGACCCAGTACTTC. The variable domain in full, with the rest retrieved from reference TRBV5-6 and TRBJ2-5, is DAGVTQSPTHLIKTRGQQVTLRCSPKSGHDTVSWYQQALGQGPQFIFQYYEEEERQRGNFPDRFSGHQFPNYSSELNVNALLLGDSALYLCASSLLGSETQYFGPGTRLLVL.

The chain is built from TRBV4-3 and TRBJ2-7, with D tentatively TRBD2 (6 bases). CDR1 and CDR2 (germline): LGHNA, YSLEER. V lost 3 bases and J lost 0, with 18 bases in between. CDR3 length: 17 residues. The CDR3, as DNA: TGCGCCAGCAGCCAGGCCTGGGGGGATACAAGCTCCTACGAGCAGTACTTC. Protein: CASSQAWGDTSSYEQYF.

This clonotype was detected only a few times. The V gene is TRBV29-1, the J gene TRBJ1-3; D not certain. The V and J ends lost 5 bases and 0 bases respectively, with 5 bases between them. Germline-derived CDR1 and CDR2 are SQVTM and ANQGSEA. This CDR3 has 12 amino acids. The CDR3 here is CSVRYSGNTIYF. In DNA, the CDR3 is TGCAGCGTTCGTTACTCTGGAAACACCATATATTTT.

This clonotype was seen repeatedly, ten times or more. CDR3 in DNA: TGTGCCAGCAACATGAACACTGAAGCTTTCTTT. It is translated as CASNMNTEAFF. The gene calls are TRBV5-5 and TRBJ1-1; no firm D call. The germline V gene encodes CDR1 SGHKS and CDR2 YYEKEE (reference sequence). Trimming pared 6 bases from V and 0 bases from J, leaving 3 bases between. The CDR3 runs to 11 residues.

At least ten counts were recorded for this clonotype. V usage is TRBV10-3 and J usage is TRBJ1-5; D unclear. Germline V lookup: CDR1 ENHRY, CDR2 SYGVKD. There are 15 residues in the CDR3. Between the trimmed V and J ends, which lost 2 bases and 0 bases, there was a span of 8 bases. As DNA, the CDR3 is TGTGCCATCAGTGAGGGCAGAAATAGCAATCAGCCCCAGCATTTT. This codes for CAISEGRNSNQPQHF.

The rearrangement joins TRBV25-1 to TRBJ1-3; no clear D. The germline gives CDR1 MGHDK, CDR2 SYGVNS. The CDR3 has 13 residues. Trimming cost V 7 bases and J 0 bases, with 7 bases left between them. The CDR3: CASKTASGNTIYF. CDR3 nucleotide sequence: TGTGCCAGCAAAACAGCCTCTGGAAACACCATATATTTT.

The sample holds many counts of this clonotype. The chain employs TRBV6-2 or TRBV6-3 and TRBJ2-3; 7 bases match TRBD1. After removal of 5 bases from V and 7 bases from J, the junction contained 12 bases not matched to a gene. CDR3 length: 15 amino acids. Germline lookup yields CDR1 MNHEY and CDR2 SVGEGT. The CDR3, as DNA: TGTGCCAGCAGTGCGAGAGACAGGGAGAGGAATACGCAGTATTTT. Residues: CASSARDRERNTQYF.

This clonotype was seen a few times. The chain carries TRBV6-1 and TRBJ2-5, with 8 bases aligning to TRBD2. This CDR3 is 14 amino acids long. V gave up 3 bases and J gave up 5 bases; unmatched junction bases: 5. Germline V gene sequence: CDR1 MNHNS, CDR2 SASEGT. The CDR3 loop is CASSEWSGGETQYF. CDR3 DNA: TGTGCCAGCAGTGAGTGGAGCGGGGGCGAGACCCAGTACTTC.

V is TRBV5-1 and J is TRBJ2-1, with 12 positions matching TRBD2. The CDR3 runs 16 residues. The germline CDR1 and CDR2 sequences are SGHRS and YFSETQ. V lost 3 bases, J lost 8 bases, and 9 bases stayed unmatched. This chain's CDR3 is CASSSGLAGPGDEQFF. CDR3 in DNA: TGCGCCAGCAGCTCAGGACTAGCGGGGCCGGGGGATGAGCAGTTCTTC. Complete variable domain (other parts from reference TRBV5-1 and TRBJ2-1): KAGVTQTPRYLIKTRGQQVTLSCSPISGHRSVSWYQQTPGQGLQFLFEYFSETQRNKGNFPGRFSGRQFSNSRSEMNVSTLELGDSALYLCASSSGLAGPGDEQFFGPGTRLTVL.

This clonotype was detected a few times. This chain connects TRBV4-3 to TRBJ1-1; D is possibly TRBD1 (6 bases). The CDR3 runs to 15 residues. Deletions cut 0 bases from V and 4 bases from J, with 12 bases between. The V gene's germline CDR1 is LGHNA and CDR2 YSLEER. The chain's CDR3 is CASSQEWGAVTEAFF. The DNA for the CDR3 is TGCGCCAGCAGCCAAGAGTGGGGGGCTGTCACTGAAGCTTTCTTT.

The chain carries TRBV5-1 and TRBJ2-3; D is possibly TRBD1 (6 bases). Deletions cut 4 bases from V and 0 bases from J, with 12 bases between. Germline V gene data show CDR1 as SGHRS and CDR2 as YFSETQ. This CDR3 region has 15 residues. Here the CDR3 reads CASSTDSISTDTQYF. DNA for the CDR3: TGCGCCAGCAGCACGGACAGTATAAGCACAGATACGCAGTATTTT.

J is TRBJ1-5 and V is TRBV6-5; D ambiguous. The germline V gene encodes CDR1 MNHEY and CDR2 SVGAGI. This CDR3 has 14 residues. Trimming stripped 8 bases from V and 3 bases from J, with 14 bases between. The CDR3 DNA reads TGTGCCAGCCGCCGGGCGTCATCCAATCAGCCCCAGCATTTT. Residues: CASRRASSNQPQHF.

The rearrangement links TRBV6-5 to TRBJ2-3; TRBD2 aligns across 11 bases. The V and J ends lost 6 bases and 2 bases, in that order; junction bases with no gene match: 7. The V gene's germline CDR1 is MNHEY and CDR2 SVGAGI. This CDR3 is built from 16 residues. The CDR3 DNA is TGTGCCAGCAGCCCACTAGCGGGGGTCACCACAGATACGCAGTATTTT. This gives the protein CASSPLAGVTTDTQYF.

This clonotype was observed a handful of times. J is TRBJ1-2 and V is TRBV4-1; D remains unclear. Germline CDR1 MGHRA, CDR2 YSYEKL. V was shortened by 4 bases and J by 5 bases, with 17 bases between the two germline ends. This CDR3 has 15 residues. CDR3 sequence (DNA): TGCGCCAGCAGCCCGAAATATAGGCTGCTGTATGGCTACACCTTC. This sequence encodes CASSPKYRLLYGYTF.

This chain joins TRBV21-1 and TRBJ1-1; the table's D gene call, TRBD1, was not cross checked with the DNA. TRBV21-1 is given as a pseudogene. The CDR3 totals 17 residues. DNA for the CDR3: TGTGCCAGCAGCATACCTACAGGGCTTATCATGAACACTGAAGCTTTCTTT. This gives the protein CASSIPTGLIMNTEAFF.

This clonotype was counted at least ten times. The chain is built from TRBV12-3 or TRBV12-4 and TRBJ1-2, with 7 bases aligning to TRBD1. The CDR3 loop spans 15 amino acids. V shed 3 bases, J shed 6 bases, and the junction held 10 bases outside the gene matches. The CDR3 DNA sequence: TGTGCCAGCAGTTTGCTTTTCGACAGGGTGAATGGCTACACCTTC. Translating gives CASSLLFDRVNGYTF.

This clonotype was found a few times. This chain connects TRBV4-2 to TRBJ2-7; D might be TRBD1 (5 bases). Looked up from germline, CDR1 is LGHNA and CDR2 is YNFKEQ. V was shortened by 3 bases and J by 2 bases, with 8 bases between the two germline ends. The CDR3 covers 13 residues. The DNA of the CDR3 is TGTGCCAGCAGCCATCAACAGGCCTACGAGCAGTACTTC. Amino acid sequence: CASSHQQAYEQYF.